The 11 T cell receptor beta chains presented below share a single source sample, sequenced in a study of identifying expanded T cells in peripheral blood. Measured with immunoSEQ multiplex PCR; TCRdb has only the in-frame clones, and not every one. The sample comprises approximately 100,000 clones, around 85% of which are singletons, and 17% rests with the top ten. The source material was blood. These receptors were taken from a person aged 18-69 years in good health.

The chain carries TRBV9 and TRBJ2-5; D assignment may be TRBD1 or TRBD2 (5 bases each). The length of the CDR3 is 17 residues. Germline-derived CDR1 and CDR2 are SGDLS and YYNGEE. Trimming stripped 0 bases from V and 4 bases from J, with 19 bases between. The CDR3 protein is CASSVGARGRTLETQYF. CDR3 bases: TGTGCCAGCAGCGTAGGGGCTAGGGGCAGGACTCTAGAGACCCAGTACTTC.

The rearrangement uses TRBV5-5 and TRBJ1-5; no reliable D call. V dropped 3 bases and J dropped 7 bases, with 17 bases sitting between them. Germline-derived CDR1 and CDR2 are SGHKS and YYEKEE (reference sequence). The CDR3 contains 15 residues. CDR3 residues: CASSSYITRKQPQHF. In DNA, the CDR3 is TGTGCCAGCAGCTCATATATCACTAGGAAACAGCCCCAGCATTTT.

The gene calls are TRBV4-1 and TRBJ2-5; perhaps TRBD2 as D (7 bases). The CDR3 loop spans 18 amino acids. CDR1 MGHRA and CDR2 YSYEKL come from the germline V gene. V lost 1 base and J 5 bases, leaving 23 bases between the germline ends. The CDR3 is CASSQGPRGGTRIETQYF. The CDR3 region has the DNA TGCGCCAGCAGCCAAGGTCCTCGCGGGGGCACCAGGATTGAGACCCAGTACTTC.

The chain couples TRBV2 to TRBJ1-6, with D unclear. This CDR3 is 15 amino acids long. Germline CDR1 is SNHLY and CDR2 is FYNNEI. The V end lost 3 bases, the J end lost 5 bases, and 11 bases lay between the germline ends. The CDR3 DNA follows: TGTGCCAGCAGTGATAGGTTATTAAATAATTCACCCCTCCACTTT. Its protein is CASSDRLLNNSPLHF.

The CDR3 region has the DNA TGTGCCAGCAACCCCGGGACTGCGGCTCCGGAGCAGTACTTC. Its translation: CASNPGTAAPEQYF. V usage is TRBV28 and J usage is TRBJ2-7, with D possibly TRBD2 on 6 matching bases. Between the trimmed V and J ends, which lost 7 bases and 7 bases, there was a span of 20 bases. CDR3 length: 14 amino acids. CDR1 and CDR2 (germline): MDHEN, SYDVKM.

The chain couples TRBV29-1 to TRBJ1-4; 9 nucleotides agree with TRBD1. V trimming: 0 bases; J trimming: 5 bases; junction bases outside the gene matches: 4. The CDR3 is made up of 15 amino acids. The germline CDR1 and CDR2 sequences are SQVTM and ANQGSEA. The CDR3 nucleotides read TGCAGCGTTGAAGAAGGACAGGGGCGAAATGAAAAACTGTTTTTT. Translated: CSVEEGQGRNEKLFF.

The chain links TRBV25-1 to TRBJ2-5, with a tentative D call TRBD2 (5 bases). The CDR3 contains 12 residues. V gave up 3 bases and J gave up 7 bases, with 9 bases separating them. The germline V gene encodes CDR1 MGHDK and CDR2 SYGVNS. CDR3 coding DNA: TGTGCCAGCAGTGATCTCCGGGGGACCCAGTACTTC. Amino acids: CASSDLRGTQYF.

This sequence joins TRBV11-1 and TRBJ2-3; TRBD2 matches at 8 bases. The V gene's germline CDR1 is SGHAT and CDR2 FQDESV (reference sequence). V gave up 2 bases and J gave up 4 bases; unmatched junction bases: 8. This CDR3 has 16 amino acids. CDR3 sequence reads: CASSLWFTGGADTQYF. As DNA, the CDR3 is TGTGCCAGCAGCTTATGGTTTACGGGGGGGGCAGATACGCAGTATTTT. The variable domain in full, with the rest retrieved from reference TRBV11-1 and TRBJ2-3, is EAEVAQSPRYKITEKSQAVAFWCDPISGHATLYWYRQILGQGPELLVQFQDESVVDDSQLPKDRFSAERLKGVDSTLKIQPAELGDSAMYLCASSLWFTGGADTQYFGPGTRLTVL.

CDR3 protein: CASSLGLGAQYF. In DNA form, the CDR3 reads TGTGCCAGCAGCTTAGGACTAGGGGCGCAGTATTTT. The chain couples TRBV13 to TRBJ2-3, with D possibly being TRBD1 or TRBD2 (5 bases each). There are 12 residues in the CDR3. CDR1 PRHDT and CDR2 FYEKMQ come from the germline V gene (reference sequence). Trimming removed 0 bases from V and 10 bases from J, with 8 bases in between.

The chain recombines TRBV4-2 with TRBJ1-2; D not certain. Per the germline V gene, CDR1 is LGHNA and CDR2 is YNFKEQ. Trimming shortened V by 0 bases and J by 6 bases, and 11 bases separated the two germline ends. The CDR3 runs 14 residues. The CDR3 DNA is TGTGCCAGCAGCCAAGATATTAGTCGAAATGGCTACACCTTC. Translated, it gives CASSQDISRNGYTF.

The chain couples TRBV6-1 to TRBJ2-2; a weak D match, TRBD1 (6 bases). The germline V gene encodes CDR1 MNHNS and CDR2 SASEGT. The CDR3 is 14 amino acids. Trimming removed 2 bases at V and 4 bases at J, with 8 bases between. CDR3 residues: CASSELRGTGELFF. In DNA, the CDR3 is TGTGCCAGCAGTGAACTCAGGGGCACCGGGGAGCTGTTTTTT.